Listed here are 29 T cell receptor beta chains from one sample, sequenced in a study of T cell repertoires in cytomegalovirus infection. The antigens for these receptors are not known. TCRdb recomputed calls from the reads with MiXCR, one row per CDR3 protein. Of hundreds of thousands of distinct CDR3 sequences in the sample, around 32% were seen once. The material sequenced was cultured PBMCs, taken from culture after CMV antigen stimulation. The receptors shown here come from a human donor in good health (CMV status not recorded). Some clones in this sample may be carry-over from other donors' samples.

This clonotype was counted a few times. The chain joins TRBV19 to TRBJ2-7; D gene unclear. In germline, CDR1 is LNHDA, CDR2 SQIVND (reference sequence). The CDR3 has 14 residues. V lost 6 bases, J lost 7 bases, and 19 bases lay in between. CDR3 loop: CASRGDPPRGEQYF. Here the CDR3 DNA reads TGTGCCAGTAGGGGCGACCCACCCCGTGGGGAGCAGTACTTC.

This clonotype was picked up a small number of times. V usage is TRBV5-6 and J usage is TRBJ2-1; 7 bases are shared with TRBD1. The CDR3 runs 14 residues. Germline trimming cut 2 bases from V and 3 bases from J; bases unmatched to any gene: 2. Germline V gene lookup returns CDR1 SGHDT and CDR2 YYEEEE. This CDR3 reads CASSFGTVYNEQFF. The CDR3 nucleotides read TGTGCCAGCAGCTTCGGGACAGTCTACAATGAGCAGTTCTTC.

The chain has TRBV20-1 and TRBJ2-7; D is ambiguous. Germline V gene sequence: CDR1 DFQATT, CDR2 SNEGSKA (reference sequence). The CDR3 spans 12 residues. V was pared by 2 bases and J by 2 bases, with 7 bases between. The CDR3 is CSARYTTYEQYF. CDR3 sequence (DNA): TGCAGTGCTAGATATACGACCTACGAGCAGTACTTC.

CDR3 DNA: TGTGCCAGCTCACCTGATTCAGGGGACGCTTTCTTT. It translates to CASSPDSGDAFF. The chain combines TRBV18 with TRBJ1-1; D is perhaps TRBD1 (6 bases). Germline V lookup: CDR1 KGHSH, CDR2 LQKENI. This CDR3 spans 12 amino acids. The ends were cut back, 3 bases at V and 11 bases at J, with 13 bases in the middle. Looking up the rest from reference TRBV18 and TRBJ1-1 gives the full variable domain: NAGVMQNPRHLVRRRGQEARLRCSPMKGHSHVYWYRQLPEEGLKFMVYLQKENIIDESGMPKERFSAEFPKEGPSILRIQQVVRGDSAAYFCASSPDSGDAFFGQGTRLTVV.

This clonotype was counted only a few times. The V call is TRBV28, the J call TRBJ2-4; 7 nucleotides agree with TRBD1. The trim removed 3 bases at V and 8 bases at J, leaving 22 bases unmatched. The CDR3 is made up of 19 amino acids. Germline values: CDR1 MDHEN, CDR2 SYDVKM. DNA for the CDR3: TGTGCCAGCAGTTTGGTCCTTAATCTCCGGGTCCGGACAGGCGACATTCAGTACTTC. Amino acid sequence: CASSLVLNLRVRTGDIQYF.

This clonotype was seen more than once but under ten times. The genes are TRBV7-6 and TRBJ1-1, with D hard to call. This CDR3 spans 13 amino acids. Germline values: CDR1 SGHVS, CDR2 FNYEAQ. The ends were cut back, 0 bases at V and 3 bases at J, with 5 bases in the middle. The CDR3 nucleotides are TGTGCCAGCAGCTTAGCAAAGCACACTGAAGCTTTCTTT. It encodes CASSLAKHTEAFF.

The rearrangement uses TRBV20-1 and TRBJ1-2, with D uncertain. Looked up from germline, CDR1 is DFQATT and CDR2 is SNEGSKA (reference sequence). There are 15 residues in the CDR3. Trimming removed 6 bases from V and 0 bases from J, with 17 bases in between. As DNA, the CDR3 is TGCAGTGCCGCACCGGAAGGCAGTCCTAACTATGGCTACACCTTC. It encodes CSAAPEGSPNYGYTF.

Written as DNA, the CDR3 is TGTGCCAGCAGTGAAGTCCAGGGGGCAAGGTATTTT. It translates to CASSEVQGARYF. This rearrangement joins TRBV6-1 to TRBJ2-3, with 8 positions matching TRBD1. V lost 1 base to trimming and J lost 14 bases; unmatched junction nucleotides: 5. In germline, CDR1 is MNHNS, CDR2 SASEGT. The CDR3 is 12 residues long.

The chain recombines TRBV19 with TRBJ2-1; 14 positions match TRBD2. With V trimmed by 10 bases and J by 15 bases, 11 bases remained unmatched. This CDR3 comprises 13 residues. Germline assignment: CDR1 LNHDA and CDR2 SQIVND (reference sequence). This chain's CDR3 is CATAGTSGSILFF. CDR3 coding DNA: TGTGCCACCGCCGGGACTAGCGGGAGCATTTTGTTCTTC.

The sample holds a few counts of this clonotype. The rearrangement joins TRBV7-9 to TRBJ2-7, with 7 bases that match TRBD1. The germline gives CDR1 SEHNR, CDR2 FQNEAQ (reference sequence). Trimming took 5 bases from V and 2 from J; bases not matched to a gene: 3. CDR3 length: 13 residues. The CDR3 DNA sequence: TGTGCCAGCAGCACGGGACAGACCTACGAGCAGTACTTC. It yields the protein CASSTGQTYEQYF.

The chain employs TRBV9 and TRBJ1-2; TRBD1 matches at 10 bases. The CDR3 contains 13 residues. J gave up 6 bases and V 5 bases, and 4 bases lay outside the gene matches. The germline CDR1 and CDR2 sequences are SGDLS and YYNGEE. The CDR3 sequence: CASRPTGGNGYTF. CDR3 DNA: TGTGCCAGCAGACCGACAGGGGGCAATGGCTACACCTTC.

The chain recombines TRBV11-1 with TRBJ2-2; D ambiguous. V lost 3 bases to trimming and J lost 5 bases, with 10 bases between them. Per the germline V gene, CDR1 is SGHAT and CDR2 is FQDESV (reference sequence). This CDR3 is built from 14 residues. CDR3 amino acids: CASSLILRTGELFF. As DNA, the CDR3 is TGTGCCAGCAGCTTGATACTCCGGACCGGGGAGCTGTTTTTT.

This clonotype occurred a few times. V gene TRBV20-1 combines with J gene TRBJ2-5; 9 bases line up with TRBD2. The V and J ends lost 6 bases and 5 bases, in that order; junction bases with no gene match: 10. Germline V CDR1 and CDR2: DFQATT, SNEGSKA (reference sequence). This CDR3 spans 14 amino acids. The CDR3 loop reads CSAVSGSSRETQYF. Written as DNA, the CDR3 is TGCAGTGCCGTTAGCGGGAGCTCCAGGGAGACCCAGTACTTC.

The V call is TRBV25-1, the J call TRBJ1-1; maybe TRBD1 (6 bases). V lost 6 bases, J lost 6 bases, and 23 bases lay in between. CDR1 is MGHDK and CDR2 is SYGVNS in the germline V gene. The CDR3 extends over 16 amino acids. DNA for the CDR3: TGTGCCAGCAGGAGGGGGTTTGGAGACCATGAGGCTGAAGCTTTCTTT. The encoded protein is CASRRGFGDHEAEAFF.

This chain connects TRBV12-3 or TRBV12-4 to TRBJ1-5; 8 bases line up with TRBD1. With V trimmed by 6 bases and J by 4 bases, 11 bases remained unmatched. This CDR3 is built from 16 residues. The CDR3 coding sequence is TGTGCCAGCAGCCAGACCAACCAGGGGGCTAATCAGCCCCAGCATTTT. It codes for CASSQTNQGANQPQHF.

This clonotype was detected many times. The rearrangement links TRBV7-8 to TRBJ1-1, with D unresolved. Trimming cost V 4 bases and J 11 bases, with 17 bases left between them. Germline V lookup: CDR1 SGHVS, CDR2 FQNEAQ. The CDR3 length is 13 residues. The CDR3 region has the DNA TGTGCCAGCAGCTATGACCGGACCTCCTGGGCTTTCTTT. It specifies CASSYDRTSWAFF.

A few counts support this clonotype. This chain joins TRBV12-3 or TRBV12-4 and TRBJ2-3; 11 bases match TRBD2. This CDR3 region has 15 residues. J gave up 10 bases and V 4 bases, and 10 bases lay outside the gene matches. Here the CDR3 DNA reads TGTGCCAGCAGTTCGACTAGCGGGGACCTCTCAGCGCAGTATTTT. Its translation is CASSSTSGDLSAQYF.

On this clonotype: Given a much more abundant clone one base away, this may be a read error. This chain links TRBV7-2 with TRBJ1-3; D may be TRBD1 (5 bases). The CDR3 sequence is 16 residues long. CDR1 and CDR2 (germline): SGHTA, FQGNSA. CDR3 region: CASSFKPQGSGNTKYF. CDR3 bases: TGTGCCAGCAGCTTCAAACCCCAGGGATCGGGAAACACCAAATATTTT.

The rearrangement links TRBV12-3 or TRBV12-4 to TRBJ1-2, with a tentative D call TRBD1 (6 bases). Trimming removed 3 bases from V and 4 bases from J, with 15 bases in between. This CDR3 is built from 15 residues. CDR3 in amino acids: CASSLPPGQSYGYTF. The CDR3, as DNA: TGTGCCAGCAGTTTGCCCCCCGGACAGAGCTATGGCTACACCTTC.

The chain carries TRBV6-8 and TRBJ1-2, with 10 bases fitting TRBD1. V gave up 6 bases and J gave up 4 bases; unmatched junction bases: 8. Germline V gene data show CDR1 as MNHGY and CDR2 as SAAAGT. CDR3 length: 15 amino acids. The CDR3 is CASSLTGTGAYGYTF. In nucleotides, the CDR3 is TGTGCCAGCAGCTTGACCGGGACAGGGGCCTATGGCTACACCTTC.

The J gene is TRBJ2-1, the V gene TRBV28; 9 nucleotides align to TRBD1. The CDR3 is 13 residues long. V lost 9 bases and J lost 4; bases outside the gene matches: 4. From germline, CDR1 is MDHEN and CDR2 SYDVKM. The CDR3 here is CASTGGSYNEQFF. Written as DNA, the CDR3 is TGTGCCAGTACAGGGGGCAGTTACAATGAGCAGTTCTTC.

The DNA for the CDR3 is TGTGCCACTGCACAGGAGGGGAACATTCAGTACTTC. Protein sequence: CATAQEGNIQYF. This chain uses TRBV10-3 with TRBJ2-4; TRBD2 is a possible D gene (6 bases). This CDR3 is 12 amino acids long. Germline V gives CDR1 ENHRY, CDR2 SYGVKD. V was clipped by 10 bases and J by 7 bases, with 14 bases between them.

The chain combines TRBV6-5 with TRBJ1-1; D may be TRBD1 (6 bases). Trimming removed 6 bases at V and 7 bases at J, with 15 bases between. The CDR3 sequence is 13 residues long. Germline CDR1 and CDR2: MNHEY and SVGAGI. CDR3 sequence reads: CASSRTRTDEAFF. CDR3 coding DNA: TGTGCCAGCAGCCGGACTCGGACAGATGAAGCTTTCTTT.

The CDR3 coding sequence is TGTGCCAGCAGCTGGGACATCGAGCAGTACTTC. Translation gives CASSWDIEQYF. This sequence joins TRBV5-6 and TRBJ2-7; a weak D match, TRBD1 (6 bases). The germline V and J ends were trimmed by 3 bases and 6 bases, with 7 bases remaining between them. Germline V gene sequence: CDR1 SGHDT, CDR2 YYEEEE. The CDR3 is 11 residues long.

V gene TRBV5-6 combines with J gene TRBJ1-6; 7 nucleotides agree with TRBD1. The V and J ends lost 6 bases and 15 bases, in that order; junction bases with no gene match: 15. The germline V gene has CDR1 SGHDT and CDR2 YYEEEE. The CDR3 consists of 14 residues. The CDR3 region is CASTEGTAVESLHF. CDR3 nucleotides: TGTGCCAGCACCGAAGGGACAGCCGTGGAAAGCCTCCACTTT.

V and J are TRBV28 and TRBJ2-7; TRBD2 aligns across 7 bases. The CDR3 contains 17 residues. Germline V gene lookup returns CDR1 MDHEN and CDR2 SYDVKM. V lost 4 bases to trimming and J lost 5 bases; unmatched junction nucleotides: 17. In DNA form, the CDR3 reads TGTGCCAGCAGTTCTGTGGCTGAGGTAGCGGGCCCCGACGAGCAGTACTTC. This gives the protein CASSSVAEVAGPDEQYF.

The chain carries TRBV2 and TRBJ2-3; TRBD1 agrees at 9 bases. Germline CDR1 reads SNHLY; CDR2 reads FYNNEI. V shed 8 bases, J shed 2 bases, and the junction held 2 bases outside the gene matches. The CDR3 is 13 amino acids. CDR3 in DNA: TGTGCCAGCGGGGACAGGGACACAGATACGCAGTATTTT. It specifies CASGDRDTDTQYF.

The V and J genes are TRBV20-1 and TRBJ2-3, with D tentatively TRBD1 (6 bases). The germline V gene has CDR1 DFQATT and CDR2 SNEGSKA (reference sequence). Trimming stripped 1 base from V and 2 bases from J, with 16 bases between. The CDR3 consists of 16 residues. In nucleotides, the CDR3 is TGCAGTGCTAGAGTAGTGGGCAGGGGATTCACAGATACGCAGTATTTT. The encoded protein is CSARVVGRGFTDTQYF.

This clonotype was picked up many times. The chain carries TRBV7-2 and TRBJ1-2, with D unclear. Germline assignment: CDR1 SGHTA and CDR2 FQGNSA. CDR3 length: 12 amino acids. V lost 3 bases and J 5 bases, leaving 7 bases between the germline ends. In DNA form, the CDR3 reads TGTGCCAGCAGCTTCGGAGCATATGGCTACACCTTC. Amino acids: CASSFGAYGYTF.